This TCR beta chain originates from a study of T cell responses to AZD1222 COVID-19 vaccine. The study's findings and limits: A reported finding is that nearly half of spike-specific TCRs target unmutated variant regions. Seropositive status at baseline applied to only six AZD1222 recipients.

Note on this clone: Its antigen is undetermined.

TCRdb keeps only in-frame clones here, not all; method: immunoSEQ multiplex PCR. The sample yields 120,000 or so clones, around nine tenths seen once. J lost 3 bases, V lost 1 base, and 9 bases had no gene match. Per germline, CDR1 LNHDA and CDR2 SQIVND (reference sequence). The length of the CDR3 is 16 residues. The sequence came from an adult who received the AZD1222 COVID-19 vaccine. The chain combines TRBV19 with TRBJ2-7, with TRBD1 identical over 7 bases. The sequences come from peripheral blood, collected 28 days after the second AZD1222 dose. CDR3 in DNA: TGTGCCAGTAGTATAGGTTGGCGACAGGGCCTCTACGAGCAGTACTTC. This translates into CASSIGWRQGLYEQYF.